One and the same sample provided the 14 T cell receptor beta chains below, sequenced in a study of blood T cell repertoires in COVID-19. Sequencing used immunoSEQ multiplex PCR; TCRdb keeps in-frame clones, though not all of them. The sample shows some 300,000 clones, 90% of them seen only once. The sequenced sample consisted of peripheral blood. These receptors were collected from a woman between 35 and 50 years old with COVID-19, enrolled during active disease.

The J gene is TRBJ2-5, the V gene TRBV5-1; 7 positions match TRBD1. The J segment lost 5 bases and the V segment lost 0 bases, leaving 7 bases of the junction unmatched. Germline V gene lookup returns CDR1 SGHRS and CDR2 YFSETQ. The CDR3 length is 15 residues. Written as DNA, the CDR3 is TGCGCCAGCAGCTTGGGACAGGGAGCTCCTGAGACCCAGTACTTC. It is translated as CASSLGQGAPETQYF.

The chain links TRBV7-9 to TRBJ1-5; D unclear. The CDR3 covers 13 residues. Trimming stripped 5 bases from V and 5 bases from J, with 10 bases between. Germline CDR1 is SEHNR and CDR2 is FQNEAQ (reference sequence). The CDR3 region is CASSPTEDQPQHF. The CDR3 DNA reads TGTGCCAGCAGCCCGACTGAGGATCAGCCCCAGCATTTT.

The rearrangement links TRBV28 to TRBJ2-1; 9 bases match TRBD2. The CDR3 has 14 amino acids. Losses at the gene ends were 7 bases for V and 9 bases for J; bases not matched to a gene: 10. The germline V gene encodes CDR1 MDHEN and CDR2 SYDVKM. DNA for the CDR3: TGTGCCAGCAAAACAGCGGGAGGTAAAGTTGAGCAGTTCTTC. Amino acids: CASKTAGGKVEQFF.

CDR3 residues: CAISPTGGTDTQYF. In nucleotides, the CDR3 is TGTGCCATCAGTCCGACAGGGGGCACAGATACGCAGTATTTT. The chain is built from TRBV10-3 and TRBJ2-3; TRBD1 aligns across 8 bases. Per the germline V gene, CDR1 is ENHRY and CDR2 is SYGVKD. V lost 5 bases and J lost 1; bases outside the gene matches: 2. This CDR3 spans 14 amino acids.

The chain combines TRBV19 with TRBJ1-5; TRBD1 might be the D (6 bases). Trimming removed 3 bases at V and 6 bases at J, with 18 bases between. Germline CDR1 LNHDA, CDR2 SQIVND (reference sequence). The CDR3 spans 16 residues. This CDR3 is CASSILWQGSLQPQHF. The CDR3 DNA sequence: TGTGCCAGTAGTATCCTATGGCAGGGGTCGCTTCAGCCCCAGCATTTT.

The V gene is TRBV5-8, the J gene TRBJ1-4, with D possibly matching TRBD1 (5 bases). Trimming left V 4 bases short and J 1 base short, with 14 bases between. There are 16 residues in the CDR3. Germline values: CDR1 SGHTS, CDR2 YDEGEE. The CDR3: CASSRDFRETNEKLFF. The CDR3 nucleotides are TGTGCCAGCAGCAGGGACTTCCGCGAAACTAATGAAAAACTGTTTTTT.

The rearrangement joins TRBV5-1 to TRBJ2-1; 9 nucleotides line up with TRBD2. The CDR3 is 16 residues long. V trimming: 0 bases; J trimming: 2 bases; junction bases outside the gene matches: 3. Germline V gene sequence: CDR1 SGHRS, CDR2 YFSETQ. CDR3 region: CASSLVAGGPYNEQFF. The CDR3 region has the DNA TGCGCCAGCAGCTTGGTTGCGGGGGGGCCCTACAATGAGCAGTTCTTC.

The rearrangement links TRBV28 to TRBJ2-7, with unresolved D. Germline V gene sequence: CDR1 MDHEN, CDR2 SYDVKM. The CDR3 is made up of 14 amino acids. Trimming removed 7 bases at V and 7 bases at J, with 20 bases between. The CDR3 loop is CASNEQIGSREQYF. CDR3 DNA sequence: TGTGCCAGCAACGAACAGATAGGTTCAAGGGAGCAGTACTTC.

V is TRBV15 and J is TRBJ2-5; TRBD2 might be the D (5 bases). The CDR3 extends over 15 amino acids. Germline V CDR1 and CDR2: LNHNV, YYDKDF (reference sequence). Deletions cut 1 base from V and 2 bases from J, with 11 bases between. For the CDR3, the DNA is TGTGCCACCAGCAGAGCCCCGGGGATTCAAGAGACCCAGTACTTC. Translating gives CATSRAPGIQETQYF.

This clone was observed a single time. This chain connects TRBV7-2 to TRBJ2-5; possible D gene TRBD1, 7 bases. Germline assignment: CDR1 SGHTA and CDR2 FQGNSA. This CDR3 spans 15 amino acids. V was shortened by 3 bases and J by 2 bases, with 13 bases between the two germline ends. The CDR3 spells CASSFRRGRQETQYF. The CDR3 coding sequence is TGTGCCAGCAGCTTCAGGAGGGGGCGGCAAGAGACCCAGTACTTC. The variable domain in full, completed from reference TRBV7-2 and TRBJ2-5, reads GAGVSQSPSNKVTEKGKDVELRCDPISGHTALYWYRQSLGQGLEFLIYFQGNSAPDKSGLPSDRFSAERTGGSVSTLTIQRTQQEDSAVYLCASSFRRGRQETQYFGPGTRLLVL.

The chain links TRBV9 to TRBJ1-1; tentatively, D is TRBD1 (5 bases). V lost 5 bases, J lost 1 base, and 12 bases lay in between. The length of the CDR3 is 14 residues. The germline V gene encodes CDR1 SGDLS and CDR2 YYNGEE. The CDR3 bases are TGTGCCAGCAGTCAACCTCAGGGGAACACTGAAGCTTTCTTT. Translation: CASSQPQGNTEAFF.

The chain recombines TRBV5-8 with TRBJ1-6; D is unclear. Germline V gene lookup returns CDR1 SGHTS and CDR2 YDEGEE. V gave up 5 bases and J gave up 14 bases, with 26 bases separating them. The CDR3 is 16 amino acids. The CDR3 DNA is TGTGCCAGCAGTCACGGAGGTCGGGGTGATCTTGTAGCCCTCCACTTT. The encoded protein is CASSHGGRGDLVALHF.

The rearrangement uses TRBV7-3 and TRBJ2-2; D not resolved. The CDR3 spans 13 residues. Germline CDR1 SGHTA, CDR2 FQGTGA. V was pared by 1 base and J by 5 bases, with 5 bases between. The CDR3 region is CASSLIQTGELFF. The CDR3 bases are TGTGCCAGCAGCTTAATCCAAACCGGGGAGCTGTTTTTT.

The genes are TRBV24-1 and TRBJ1-6; D gene unclear. V was pared by 4 bases and J by 8 bases, with 14 bases between. The length of the CDR3 is 15 residues. Germline CDR1 and CDR2: KGHDR and SFDVKD. This chain's CDR3 is CATSEPGDGDSPLHF. The CDR3 bases are TGTGCCACCAGTGAGCCCGGGGATGGAGATTCACCCCTCCACTTT.